These T cell receptor beta chains were read from a single sample in a study of technical replicates of blood from a handful of donors. The protocol was immunoSEQ multiplex PCR, while the TCRdb copy is restricted to in-frame clones and leaves out a portion. The sample carries 65,000 to 80,000 clones, 95% to 98% recorded once. Material: T cells isolated from PBMCs. The receptor set was obtained from a human donor in good health. CDR3s include the opening cysteine and the closing phenylalanine or tryptophan. Fields, in order: clone size, J gene, V gene, D gene, CDR3 DNA, CDR3 protein. A D gene is named only where the DNA matches it firmly. Rows give clone size only sometimes, using once, few, many, or a class for an expanded clone.

>-|TRBJ1-1|TRBV7-9|-
TGTGCCAGCAGCCGTCTGGGGGGTGGGACTGAAGCTTTCTTT
CASSRLGGGTEAFF
>-|TRBJ2-5|TRBV4-2|TRBD2
TGTGCCAGCAGCCCGCTGGGGCGGGAGATATACCAAGAGACCCAGTACTTC
CASSPLGREIYQETQYF
>-|TRBJ2-3|TRBV28|TRBD2
TGTGCCGGCAGCGGGGGGGCGGAGAGCACAGATACGCAGTATTTT
CAGSGGAESTDTQYF
>-|TRBJ2-7|TRBV27|TRBD2
TGTGCCACCTCTTATAGCGGGAGCTCCTACGAGCAGTACTTC
CATSYSGSSYEQYF
>-|TRBJ2-7|TRBV6-6|-
TGTGCCAGCAGCCCTGGACAGCAGGGCGAGCAGTACTTC
CASSPGQQGEQYF
>-|TRBJ1-2|TRBV6-1|-
TGTGCCAGCATCCACTACGACAACTATGGCTACACCTTC
CASIHYDNYGYTF
>once|TRBJ2-7|TRBV4-1|-
TGCGCCAGCAGCCTGGAGACGCTGGAGCAGTACTTC
CASSLETLEQYF
>-|TRBJ2-1|TRBV7-3|TRBD2
TGTGCCAGCAGCTTCGGACTAGCTCCGGGGTATGAGCAGTTCTTC
CASSFGLAPGYEQFF
>-|TRBJ2-4|TRBV5-4|TRBD1
TGTGCCAGCAGCGAACAGGGGTCGGACATTCAGTACTTC
CASSEQGSDIQYF
>-|TRBJ1-1|TRBV6-5|TRBD1
TGTGCCAGCGGACAGGGAATGAACACTGAAGCTTTCTTT
CASGQGMNTEAFF
>-|TRBJ1-3|TRBV15|TRBD1
TGTGCCCCTTGGGACAGGGTCGCTGGAAACACCATATATTTT
CAPWDRVAGNTIYF
>-|TRBJ1-1|TRBV6-5|-
TGTGCCAGCAGTTACTCTGGGCACCGGGATGGTGCTTTCTTT
CASSYSGHRDGAFF
>-|TRBJ1-2|TRBV4-2|-
TGTGCCAGCAGCCAAGAAACGGACACCTATGGCTACACCTTC
CASSQETDTYGYTF
>-|TRBJ2-3|TRBV6-6|-
TGTGCCAGCAGGCCCCGACTAGAATACACAGATACGCAGTATTTT
CASRPRLEYTDTQYF
>-|TRBJ1-1|TRBV4-3|TRBD1
TGCGCCAGCAGCCACTTAGGGACAGGGCTCGACGCTGAAGCTTTCTTT
CASSHLGTGLDAEAFF
>once|TRBJ1-3|TRBV11-2|TRBD1
TGTGCCAGCAGCGGCGAGGGGGCGTGGGGAAACACCATATATTTT
CASSGEGAWGNTIYF
>-|TRBJ1-5|TRBV18|-
TGTGCCAGCTCTACCCTAGGCAGTATCAATCAGCCCCAGCATTTT
CASSTLGSINQPQHF
>-|TRBJ1-3|TRBV7-9|-
TGTGCCAGCAGCTATATCACAGGCTACTCTGGAAACACCATATATTTT
CASSYITGYSGNTIYF
>-|TRBJ1-2|TRBV5-1|-
TGCGCCAGCAGCCCGCAGGGGAATGGCTACACCTTC
CASSPQGNGYTF
>-|TRBJ2-5|TRBV5-6|-
TGTGCCAGCAGCTTGTACAGTCAAGAGACCCAGTACTTC
CASSLYSQETQYF
>-|TRBJ2-1|TRBV7-3|TRBD1
TGTGCCAGCAGCTTATCAGGGGGTAATGAGCAGTTCTTC
CASSLSGGNEQFF
>-|TRBJ2-3|TRBV6-5|-
TGTGCCGCCGGGGGAAGGGGCACAGATACGCAGTATTTT
CAAGGRGTDTQYF
>-|TRBJ1-4|TRBV5-4|-
TGTGCCAGCAGCTTGGACGGACTTAATGAAAAACTGTTTTTT
CASSLDGLNEKLFF
>-|TRBJ2-3|TRBV20-1|-
TGCAGTGCTACCGGGGAGGCTACGCAGTATTTT
CSATGEATQYF
>once|TRBJ2-2|TRBV5-1|TRBD1
TGCGCCAGCAGCCTGGGACAGACCCTCACCGGGGAGCTGTTTTTT
CASSLGQTLTGELFF
>-|TRBJ2-3|TRBV5-4|TRBD2
TGTGCCAGCAGCCGGGTTGTCGGGGGACTAAGCACAGATACGCAGTATTTT
CASSRVVGGLSTDTQYF
>-|TRBJ2-2|TRBV6-1|-
TGTGCCAGCACCCGTACCGGGGAGCTGTTTTTT
CASTRTGELFF
>-|TRBJ2-3|TRBV6-1|TRBD2
TGTGCCAGCAAGTCGGGGGGAGGCACAGATACGCAGTATTTT
CASKSGGGTDTQYF
>-|TRBJ1-3|TRBV30|TRBD1
TGTGCCTGGAGTGTGACAGGGGGATCCTCTGGAAACACCATATATTTT
CAWSVTGGSSGNTIYF
>once|TRBJ2-1|TRBV30|TRBD2
TGTGCCTGGAGTGTACTATCAGCGGGAGTATACAATGAGCAGTTCTTC
CAWSVLSAGVYNEQFF
>-|TRBJ2-7|TRBV11-2|-
TGTGCCAGCAGCCGTAACGGCGGTTACGAGCAGTACTTC
CASSRNGGYEQYF
>-|TRBJ2-7|TRBV6-5|TRBD1
TGTGCCAGCAGTTACGCCGGGACAGGGGGCTACGAGCAGTACTTC
CASSYAGTGGYEQYF
>-|TRBJ1-1|TRBV30|-
TGTGCCTGGAGTGATCGCAGGAGGGAGGCTTTCTTT
CAWSDRRREAFF
>-|TRBJ1-2|TRBV7-9|-
TGTGCCAGCAGCTATTCTAGCATTCATGGCTACACCTTC
CASSYSSIHGYTF
>-|TRBJ2-7|TRBV5-1|TRBD2
TGCGCCAGCAGCCGGGGGAGCGGGAGCTCCTACGAGCAGTACTTC
CASSRGSGSSYEQYF
>-|TRBJ2-7|TRBV19|TRBD1
TGTGCCAGTAGTCGCACCGGGACAGGGCTAGCCTACGAGCAGTACTTC
CASSRTGTGLAYEQYF
>-|TRBJ2-5|TRBV27|-
TGTGCCAGCAACAGCAGGGTCGGAGAGACCCAGTACTTC
CASNSRVGETQYF
>-|TRBJ2-1|TRBV6-1|-
TGTGCCAGCAGTGAAACCAGACTAGATGTTAATGAGCAGTTCTTC
CASSETRLDVNEQFF
>-|TRBJ2-7|TRBV30|TRBD2
TGTGCCTGGGATCCGAGCGGGAGAAACTACGAGCAGTACTTC
CAWDPSGRNYEQYF
>-|TRBJ2-7|TRBV5-1|-
TGCGCCAGCAGACGAGACAGTACCTACGAGCAGTACTTC
CASRRDSTYEQYF
>-|TRBJ2-7|TRBV9|-
TGTGCCAGCAGCCGTATGTGGGGGCCGGGCTACGAGCAGTACTTC
CASSRMWGPGYEQYF
>-|TRBJ2-7|TRBV6-5|TRBD2
TGTGCCAGCAGTTACTCGCGGGAGGGCCTTTACGAGCAGTACTTC
CASSYSREGLYEQYF
>-|TRBJ2-7|TRBV28|-
TGTGCCAGCAGTGTCCTCGGGGGTCTCGAGCAGTACTTC
CASSVLGGLEQYF
>-|TRBJ2-3|TRBV7-3|-
TGTGCCAGCAGCTTAATTGCGGCTAGCACAGATACGCAGTATTTT
CASSLIAASTDTQYF
>-|TRBJ1-5|TRBV27|-
TGTGCCAGCAGGATAGCGGGTAGGAGCAATCAGCCCCAGCATTTT
CASRIAGRSNQPQHF